This T cell receptor (beta chain) was sequenced in a study of siplizumab effects on memory and regulatory T cells. Study-level results: Some alloreactive sequences were traceable to unstimulated CD4+ memory cells, and siplizumab significantly reduced them.

The CDR3 length is 12 residues. Trimming shortened V by 7 bases and J by 1 base, and 7 bases separated the two germline ends. CDR1 is ENHRY, CDR2 SYGVKD, per germline. As to this clone: The antigen is undetermined.

Assays covered roughly 90,000 TCR templates per sample. Libraries were prepared by immunoSEQ multiplex PCR; TCRdb keeps only in-frame clonotypes and omits some of them. The sample has some 90,000 clones; 70% to 90% are singletons. The receptor was derived from a human donor in good health. The material sequenced was CD4+ T cells sorted from blood. This rearrangement joins TRBV10-3 to TRBJ1-1, with D unresolved. Written as DNA, the CDR3 is TGTGCCATCATGTCCAGGAACACTGAAGCTTTCTTT. Its protein product is CAIMSRNTEAFF.